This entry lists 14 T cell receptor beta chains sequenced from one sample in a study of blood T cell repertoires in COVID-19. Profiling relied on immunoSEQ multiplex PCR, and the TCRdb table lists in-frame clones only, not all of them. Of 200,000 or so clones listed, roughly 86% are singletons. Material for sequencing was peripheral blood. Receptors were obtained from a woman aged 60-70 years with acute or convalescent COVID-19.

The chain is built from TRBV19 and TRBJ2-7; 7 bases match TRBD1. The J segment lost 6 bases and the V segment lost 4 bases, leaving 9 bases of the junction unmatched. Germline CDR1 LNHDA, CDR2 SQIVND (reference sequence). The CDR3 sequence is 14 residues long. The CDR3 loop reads CASSRGGQVIEQYF. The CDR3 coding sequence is TGTGCCAGTAGTAGGGGTGGACAGGTAATCGAGCAGTACTTC.

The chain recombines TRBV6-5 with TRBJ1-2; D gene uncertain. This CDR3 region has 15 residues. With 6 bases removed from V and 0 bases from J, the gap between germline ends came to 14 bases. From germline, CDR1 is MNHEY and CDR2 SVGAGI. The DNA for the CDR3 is TGTGCCAGCAGGGGCTACATGGACTCTAACTATGGCTACACCTTC. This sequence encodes CASRGYMDSNYGYTF.

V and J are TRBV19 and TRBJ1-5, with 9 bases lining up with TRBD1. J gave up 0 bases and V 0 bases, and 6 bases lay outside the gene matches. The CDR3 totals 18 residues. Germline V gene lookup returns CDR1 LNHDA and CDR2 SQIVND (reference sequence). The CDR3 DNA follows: TGTGCCAGTAGTATAGACTCCGGGACAGGGAATAGCAATCAGCCCCAGCATTTT. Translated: CASSIDSGTGNSNQPQHF.

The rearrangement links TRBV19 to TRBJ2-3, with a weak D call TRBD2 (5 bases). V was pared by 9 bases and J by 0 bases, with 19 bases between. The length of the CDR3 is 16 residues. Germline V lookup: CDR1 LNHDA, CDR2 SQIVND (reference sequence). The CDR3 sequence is CASHGGFSASTDTQYF. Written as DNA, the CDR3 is TGTGCCAGCCACGGTGGGTTTAGCGCTAGCACAGATACGCAGTATTTT. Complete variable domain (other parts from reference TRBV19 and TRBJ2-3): DGGITQSPKYLFRKEGQNVTLSCEQNLNHDAMYWYRQDPGQGLRLIYYSQIVNDFQKGDIAEGYSVSREKKESFPLTVTSAQKNPTAFYLCASHGGFSASTDTQYFGPGTRLTVL.

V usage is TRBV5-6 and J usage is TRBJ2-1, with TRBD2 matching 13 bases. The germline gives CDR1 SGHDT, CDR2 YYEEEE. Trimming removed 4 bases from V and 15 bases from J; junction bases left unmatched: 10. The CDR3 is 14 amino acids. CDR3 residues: CASSRRGLAGSGFF. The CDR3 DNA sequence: TGTGCCAGCAGCCGAAGGGGACTAGCGGGGTCCGGGTTCTTC. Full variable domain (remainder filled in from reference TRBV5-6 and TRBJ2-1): DAGVTQSPTHLIKTRGQQVTLRCSPKSGHDTVSWYQQALGQGPQFIFQYYEEEERQRGNFPDRFSGHQFPNYSSELNVNALLLGDSALYLCASSRRGLAGSGFFGPGTRLTVL.

CDR3 region: CASSFLSWTGGIYEQYF. DNA for the CDR3: TGCGCCAGCAGCTTTCTTTCTTGGACAGGGGGCATCTACGAGCAGTACTTC. The chain employs TRBV5-1 and TRBJ2-7, with 11 positions matching TRBD1. CDR1 and CDR2 from the germline V gene are SGHRS and YFSETQ. J was trimmed by 3 bases and V by 2 bases; bases with no gene match: 10. CDR3 length: 17 residues.

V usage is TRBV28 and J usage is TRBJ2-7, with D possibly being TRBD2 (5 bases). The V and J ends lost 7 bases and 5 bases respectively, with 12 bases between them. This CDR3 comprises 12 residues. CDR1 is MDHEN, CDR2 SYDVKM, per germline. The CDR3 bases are TGTGCCAGCATTGGAGCGGTCGACGAGCAGTACTTC. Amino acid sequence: CASIGAVDEQYF.

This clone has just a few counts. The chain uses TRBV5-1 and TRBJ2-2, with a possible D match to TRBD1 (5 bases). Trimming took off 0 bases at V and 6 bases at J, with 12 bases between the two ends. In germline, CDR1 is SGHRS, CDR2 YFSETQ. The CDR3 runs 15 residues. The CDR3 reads CASSLVSRVAGELFF. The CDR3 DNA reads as TGCGCCAGCAGCTTGGTATCCAGGGTCGCCGGGGAGCTGTTTTTT.

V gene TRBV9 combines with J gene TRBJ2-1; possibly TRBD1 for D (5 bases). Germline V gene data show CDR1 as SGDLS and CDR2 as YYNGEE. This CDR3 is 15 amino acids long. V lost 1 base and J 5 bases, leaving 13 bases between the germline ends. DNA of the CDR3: TGTGCCAGCAGCGTATTAGGGGCGGAAGACAATGAGCAGTTCTTC. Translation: CASSVLGAEDNEQFF.

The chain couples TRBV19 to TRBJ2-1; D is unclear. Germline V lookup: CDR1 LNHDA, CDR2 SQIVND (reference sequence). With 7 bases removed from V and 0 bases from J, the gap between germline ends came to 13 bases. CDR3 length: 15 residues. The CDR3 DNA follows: TGTGCCAGTACTCGACTCGTCAGCTCCTACAATGAGCAGTTCTTC. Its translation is CASTRLVSSYNEQFF.

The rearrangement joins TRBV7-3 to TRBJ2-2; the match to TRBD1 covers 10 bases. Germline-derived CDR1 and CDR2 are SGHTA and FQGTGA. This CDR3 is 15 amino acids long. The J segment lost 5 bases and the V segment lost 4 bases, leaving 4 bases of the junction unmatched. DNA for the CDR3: TGTGCCAGCAGCTCCCGGGACAGGGGAACCGGGGAGCTGTTTTTT. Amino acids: CASSSRDRGTGELFF.

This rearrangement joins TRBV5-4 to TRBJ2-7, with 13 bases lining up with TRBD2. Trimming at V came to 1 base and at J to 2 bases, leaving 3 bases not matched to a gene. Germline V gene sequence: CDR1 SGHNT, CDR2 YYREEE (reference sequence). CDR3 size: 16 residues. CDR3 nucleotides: TGTGCCAGCAGCTTGCCCACTAGCGGGGGGGCCTACGAGCAGTACTTC. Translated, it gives CASSLPTSGGAYEQYF. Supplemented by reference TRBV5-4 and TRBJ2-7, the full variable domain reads ETGVTQSPTHLIKTRGQQVTLRCSSQSGHNTVSWYQQALGQGPQFIFQYYREEENGRGNFPPRFSGLQFPNYSSELNVNALELDDSALYLCASSLPTSGGAYEQYFGPGTRLTVT.

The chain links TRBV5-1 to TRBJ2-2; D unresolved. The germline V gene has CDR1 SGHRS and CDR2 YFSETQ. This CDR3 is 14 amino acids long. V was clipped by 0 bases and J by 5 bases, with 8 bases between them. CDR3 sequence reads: CASSLDRVTGELFF. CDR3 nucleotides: TGCGCCAGCAGCTTGGACAGAGTTACCGGGGAGCTGTTTTTT.

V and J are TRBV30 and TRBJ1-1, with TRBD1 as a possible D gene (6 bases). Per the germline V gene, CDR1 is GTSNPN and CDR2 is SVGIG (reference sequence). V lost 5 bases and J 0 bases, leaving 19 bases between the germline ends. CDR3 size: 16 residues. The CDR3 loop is CAWGWGRADLNTEAFF. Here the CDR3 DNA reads TGTGCCTGGGGTTGGGGGCGCGCGGACTTGAACACTGAAGCTTTCTTT.